A selection of T cell receptor beta chains follows, all from one sample in a study of memory B cells and T cells in multiple sclerosis. Profiled with immunoSEQ multiplex PCR; TCRdb holds only in-frame clones, not every one. The repertoire holds over 6,500 clones, with around 60% as singletons. The sequencing sample was made of memory (CD45RO+) CD8+ T cells from blood. The receptors stem from a human donor with multiple sclerosis. CDR3s include the opening cysteine and the closing phenylalanine or tryptophan. D genes are given only for firm matches. Some rows mark clone size as missing; the rest say once, few, many or name a class of expanded clone.

TRBV29-1,.,.,TRBJ1-2,TGCAGCGTTCCGAGGCCCGGGGGGACCTATGGCTACACCTTC,CSVPRPGGTYGYTF
TRBV10-1,.,TRBD1,TRBJ1-1,TGCGCCCGTCAGGGGGGAACTGAAGCTTTCTTT,CARQGGTEAFF
TRBV5-1,.,.,TRBJ1-1,TGCGCCAGCAGCTTGGTGGGCCAAGCTGCTTTCTTT,CASSLVGQAAFF
TRBV27,.,.,TRBJ1-6,TGTGCCAGCAGTGGCAGACAAGACTATAATTCACCCCTCCACTTT,CASSGRQDYNSPLHF
TRBV12-5,.,.,TRBJ2-5,TGTGCTAGTGGTTTTGGGGCTTTTCAAGAGACCCAGTACTTC,CASGFGAFQETQYF
TRBV27,.,TRBD1,TRBJ1-2,TGTGCCAGCAGTTTATCGAGACAGGGAGGCTACACCTTC,CASSLSRQGGYTF
TRBV13,.,TRBD1,TRBJ1-1,TGTGCCAGCAGCTTACAGGGGGCGAAGGTCGCGGCTTTCTTT,CASSLQGAKVAAFF
TRBV6-4,.,TRBD2,TRBJ2-3,TGTGCCAGCAGTGAGCGGGGGGGCACAGATACGCAGTATTTT,CASSERGGTDTQYF
TRBV6-1,.,.,TRBJ2-5,TGTGCCAGCAGCGAAGGGGCGGGGGAGACCCAGTACTTC,CASSEGAGETQYF
TRBV19,once,.,TRBJ1-1,TGTGCCGCAAGAGCCGGGGGTACTGAAGCTTTCTTT,CAARAGGTEAFF
TRBV7-2,.,TRBD2,TRBJ2-1,TGTGCCAGCAGCCTACTAGCGGGAGGGCCTAATGAGCAGTTCTTC,CASSLLAGGPNEQFF
TRBV4-1,.,.,TRBJ1-1,TGCGCCAGCAGCCAAGAAGCGGACAGCTTTAACACTGAAGCTTTCTTT,CASSQEADSFNTEAFF
TRBV5-4,.,TRBD1,TRBJ2-1,TGTGCCAGCAGCTTTGGGACAGGGGACAATGAGCAGTTCTTC,CASSFGTGDNEQFF
TRBV4-1,.,TRBD1,TRBJ1-3,TGCGCCAGCAGCCAAGATTCCGCAGGGGGCCTCGGAAACACCATATATTTT,CASSQDSAGGLGNTIYF
TRBV11-2,.,.,TRBJ1-5,TGTGCCAGCAGCTTCGGGGAAGGACCCCAGCATTTT,CASSFGEGPQHF
TRBV10-1,.,TRBD2,TRBJ2-3,TGCGCCAGCAGTGGATCGGTAGCGGGAGGGCCAATAGATACGCAGTATTTT,CASSGSVAGGPIDTQYF
TRBV5-1,.,TRBD1,TRBJ2-1,TGCGCCAGCTTTCTGGGGGACAGCTCCTACAATGAGCAGTTCTTC,CASFLGDSSYNEQFF
TRBV6-4,.,.,TRBJ2-6,TGTGCCAGCAGTGACTCGGGCAGCTCTGGGGCCAACGTCCTGACTTTC,CASSDSGSSGANVLTF
TRBV5-1,.,.,TRBJ1-2,TGCGCCAGCAGCTGGGAACAGGGTATTGGCACCTTC,CASSWEQGIGTF
TRBV30,.,.,TRBJ2-6,TGTGCCTGGAGCGCCCCCCGGGGTAATGGGGCCAACGTCCTGACTTTC,CAWSAPRGNGANVLTF
TRBV2,.,TRBD2,TRBJ2-7,TGTGCCAGCAGTGGCCTAGCGGGGGAGCAGTACTTC,CASSGLAGEQYF
TRBV6-4,.,TRBD1,TRBJ2-3,TGTGCCAGCAGTTTACGGACAGGGGGCGATACGCAGTATTTT,CASSLRTGGDTQYF
TRBV7-3,.,TRBD1,TRBJ2-1,TGTGCCAGCAGCAAGACAGGGAATGAGCAGTTCTTC,CASSKTGNEQFF
TRBV11-2,few,TRBD2,TRBJ2-3,TGTGCCAGCAGCTCAGGAGGGAGCGGGGGGCTAGGTACGCAGTATTTT,CASSSGGSGGLGTQYF
TRBV7-9,medium-sized,TRBD2,TRBJ2-7,TGTGCCAGCAGCTCGGTAGCGGGAGGGCCCTACGAGCAGTACTTC,CASSSVAGGPYEQYF
TRBV27,.,.,TRBJ1-2,TGTGCCAGCAGTTTGCAGGGGAATTACTATGGCTACACCTTC,CASSLQGNYYGYTF
TRBV6-1,.,TRBD1,TRBJ1-1,TGTGCCGGAGAGACAGGGGAAGGTAGCGCTGAAGCTTTCTTT,CAGETGEGSAEAFF
TRBV5-4,.,.,TRBJ1-1,TGTGCCAGCAGCTTGGACAGGACCGCCCCCGGAAGTTTAAAGTCTACTGAAGCTTTCTTT,CASSLDRTAPGSLKSTEAFF
TRBV11-2,.,.,TRBJ1-1,TGTGCCAGCAGCTCAGTTGAAGCTTTCTTT,CASSSVEAFF
TRBV15,.,TRBD2,TRBJ2-1,TGTGCCACCAGCAGGGCGATGGGACTAGCGGGGCCCATACTTTACTACAATGAGCAGTTCTTC,CATSRAMGLAGPILYYNEQFF
TRBV14,.,TRBD2,TRBJ2-3,TGTGCCAGCAGCCAAGGATGGACTAGCGGGATCACAGATACGCAGTATTTT,CASSQGWTSGITDTQYF
TRBV30,.,.,TRBJ1-2,TGTGCCTGCCTAAACTATGGCTACACCTTC,CACLNYGYTF
TRBV6-6,.,TRBD2,TRBJ2-1,TGTGCCAGCAGTTACTCAATAGCGGGGGGGCCTCCTGAGCAGTTCTTC,CASSYSIAGGPPEQFF
TRBV27,.,TRBD1,TRBJ2-7,TGTGCCAGCACCAGGACAGGGGGCTACGAGCAGTACTTC,CASTRTGGYEQYF
TRBV2,.,.,TRBJ1-4,TGTGCCAGCAGTGAATTTCGACAGATAAATGAAAAACTGTTTTTT,CASSEFRQINEKLFF
TRBV23-1,few,.,TRBJ1-1,TGCGGCAGCAGTCAAAGGCCAGGAAATTTTGAAGCTTTCTTT,CGSSQRPGNFEAFF
TRBV11-3,.,.,TRBJ1-1,TGTGCCAGCAGCTTGGCCAGGGTAACTGAAGCTTTCTTT,CASSLARVTEAFF
TRBV4-1,.,TRBD1,TRBJ1-1,TGCGCCAGCAGCCAAGTCGGGACAGGGCCTAACACTGAAGCTTTCTTT,CASSQVGTGPNTEAFF
TRBV14,large,.,TRBJ1-1,TGTGCCAGCAGCCCTGCGGGGCTAGGGGCTTTCTTT,CASSPAGLGAFF
TRBV6-1,.,TRBD1,TRBJ1-4,TGTGCCAGCAGTAGGACAGGGACTAATGAAAAACTGTTTTTT,CASSRTGTNEKLFF
TRBV4-1,.,.,TRBJ1-5,TGCGCCAGCAGCCAAGAATACGGCAGGGTTCATCAGCCCCAGCATTTT,CASSQEYGRVHQPQHF
TRBV28,.,.,TRBJ1-1,TGTGCCAGCAGTTTATATGCGGGAGACACTGAAGCTTTCTTT,CASSLYAGDTEAFF
TRBV5-5,.,TRBD1,TRBJ2-2,TGTGCCAGCAGCTCTCCGGGACAGGGGAACACCGGGGAGCTGTTTTTT,CASSSPGQGNTGELFF
TRBV6-5,.,.,TRBJ1-2,TGTGCCAGCAGTGACTCGACCTACGGGGGCTACACCTTC,CASSDSTYGGYTF
TRBV5-1,.,.,TRBJ2-3,TGCGCCAGCAGCTTGAGAGGGTCCTCCCTTGTAGATACGCAGTATTTT,CASSLRGSSLVDTQYF